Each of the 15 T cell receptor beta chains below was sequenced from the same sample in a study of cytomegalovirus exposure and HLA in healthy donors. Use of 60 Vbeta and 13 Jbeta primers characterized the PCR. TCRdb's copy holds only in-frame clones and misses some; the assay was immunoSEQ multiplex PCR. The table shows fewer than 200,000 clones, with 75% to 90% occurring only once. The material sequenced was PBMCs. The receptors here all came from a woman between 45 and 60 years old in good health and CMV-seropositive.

The chain's CDR3 is CASSPLTGLTF. DNA for the CDR3: TGTGCCAGCAGTCCCCTCACAGGGTTGACCTTC. The chain combines TRBV6-5 with TRBJ1-2; perhaps TRBD1 as D (6 bases). This CDR3 has 11 amino acids. Germline-derived CDR1 and CDR2 are MNHEY and SVGAGI. The V end lost 5 bases, the J end lost 14 bases, and 15 bases lay between the germline ends.

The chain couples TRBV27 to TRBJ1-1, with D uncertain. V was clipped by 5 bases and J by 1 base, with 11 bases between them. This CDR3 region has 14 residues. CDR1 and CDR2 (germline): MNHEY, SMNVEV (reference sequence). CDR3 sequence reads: CASSARRGNTEAFF. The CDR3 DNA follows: TGTGCCAGCAGTGCGAGACGGGGGAACACTGAAGCTTTCTTT.

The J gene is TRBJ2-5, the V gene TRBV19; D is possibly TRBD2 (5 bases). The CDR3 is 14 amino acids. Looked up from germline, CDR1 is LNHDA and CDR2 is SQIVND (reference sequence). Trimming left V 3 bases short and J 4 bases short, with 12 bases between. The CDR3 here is CASSMREPPETQYF. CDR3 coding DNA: TGTGCCAGTAGTATGAGGGAACCCCCAGAGACCCAGTACTTC.

CDR3 in amino acids: CASSQDGQGGTEAFF. CDR3 DNA: TGCGCCAGCAGCCAAGATGGGCAGGGTGGCACTGAAGCTTTCTTT. The V and J genes are TRBV4-3 and TRBJ1-1; TRBD1 is a possible D gene (5 bases). CDR3 length: 15 amino acids. Trimming took 0 bases from V and 4 from J, leaving 12 bases between them. CDR1 LGHNA and CDR2 YSLEER come from the germline V gene.

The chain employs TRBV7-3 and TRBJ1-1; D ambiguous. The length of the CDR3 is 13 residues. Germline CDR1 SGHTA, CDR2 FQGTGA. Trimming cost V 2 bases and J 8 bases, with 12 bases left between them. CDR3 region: CASSLEAGREAFF. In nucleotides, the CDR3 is TGTGCCAGCAGCTTAGAGGCGGGTAGAGAAGCTTTCTTT.

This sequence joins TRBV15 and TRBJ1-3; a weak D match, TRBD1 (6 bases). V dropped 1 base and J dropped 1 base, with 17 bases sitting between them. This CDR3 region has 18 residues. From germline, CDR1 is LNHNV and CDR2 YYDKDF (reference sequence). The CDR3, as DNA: TGTGCCACCAGCAGAGCCACCGGGACACTAGGTTCTGGAAACACCATATATTTT. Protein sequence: CATSRATGTLGSGNTIYF.

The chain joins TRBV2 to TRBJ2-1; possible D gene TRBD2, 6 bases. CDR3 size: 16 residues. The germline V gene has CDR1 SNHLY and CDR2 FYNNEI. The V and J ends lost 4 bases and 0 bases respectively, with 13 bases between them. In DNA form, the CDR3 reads TGTGCCAGCAGTGTTGCGGGACCCCTCTCCTACAATGAGCAGTTCTTC. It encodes CASSVAGPLSYNEQFF.

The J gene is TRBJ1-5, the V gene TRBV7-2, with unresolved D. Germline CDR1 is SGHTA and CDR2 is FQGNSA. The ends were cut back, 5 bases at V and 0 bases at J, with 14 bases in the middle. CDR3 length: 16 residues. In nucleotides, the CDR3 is TGTGCCAGCAGCCCTACCCCCCTTTATAGCAATCAGCCCCAGCATTTT. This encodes CASSPTPLYSNQPQHF. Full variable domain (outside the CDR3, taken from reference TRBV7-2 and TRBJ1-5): GAGVSQSPSNKVTEKGKDVELRCDPISGHTALYWYRQSLGQGLEFLIYFQGNSAPDKSGLPSDRFSAERTGGSVSTLTIQRTQQEDSAVYLCASSPTPLYSNQPQHFGDGTRLSIL.

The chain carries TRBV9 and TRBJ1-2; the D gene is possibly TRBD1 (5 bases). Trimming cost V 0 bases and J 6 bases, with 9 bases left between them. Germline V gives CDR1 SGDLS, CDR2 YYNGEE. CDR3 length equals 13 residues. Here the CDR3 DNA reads TGTGCCAGCAGCGTAGAAGGCAGGGATGGCTACACCTTC. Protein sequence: CASSVEGRDGYTF.

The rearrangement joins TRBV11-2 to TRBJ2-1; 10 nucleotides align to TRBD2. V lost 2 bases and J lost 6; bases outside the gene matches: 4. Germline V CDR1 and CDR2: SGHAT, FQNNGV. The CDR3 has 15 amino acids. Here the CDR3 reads CASSLLIAGGNEQFF. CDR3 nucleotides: TGTGCCAGCAGCTTATTAATAGCGGGAGGCAATGAGCAGTTCTTC.

The CDR3 here is CASSPQTTGNTEAFF. In nucleotides, the CDR3 is TGCGCCAGCAGCCCCCAGACGACAGGGAACACTGAAGCTTTCTTT. The chain carries TRBV5-1 and TRBJ1-1, with D perhaps matching TRBD1 (6 bases). The CDR3 is made up of 15 amino acids. From germline, CDR1 is SGHRS and CDR2 YFSETQ. V lost 4 bases to trimming and J lost 1 base, with 14 bases between them.

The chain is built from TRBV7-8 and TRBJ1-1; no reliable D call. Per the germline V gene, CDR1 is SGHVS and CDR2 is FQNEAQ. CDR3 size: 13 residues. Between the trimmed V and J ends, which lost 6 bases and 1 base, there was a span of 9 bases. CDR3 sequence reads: CASSITENTEAFF. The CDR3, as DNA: TGTGCCAGCAGTATCACAGAGAACACTGAAGCTTTCTTT.

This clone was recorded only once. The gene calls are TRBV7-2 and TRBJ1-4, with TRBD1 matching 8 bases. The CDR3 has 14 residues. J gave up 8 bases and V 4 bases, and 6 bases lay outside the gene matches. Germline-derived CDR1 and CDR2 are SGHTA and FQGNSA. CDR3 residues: CASSSPDRGEKLFF. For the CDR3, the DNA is TGTGCCAGCAGCTCCCCAGACAGGGGCGAAAAACTGTTTTTT. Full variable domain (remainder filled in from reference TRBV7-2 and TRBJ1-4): GAGVSQSPSNKVTEKGKDVELRCDPISGHTALYWYRQSLGQGLEFLIYFQGNSAPDKSGLPSDRFSAERTGGSVSTLTIQRTQQEDSAVYLCASSSPDRGEKLFFGSGTQLSVL.

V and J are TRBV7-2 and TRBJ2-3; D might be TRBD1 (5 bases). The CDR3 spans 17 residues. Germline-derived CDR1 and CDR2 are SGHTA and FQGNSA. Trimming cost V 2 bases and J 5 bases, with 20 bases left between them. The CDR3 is CASSLQLSWQGEDTQYF. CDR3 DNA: TGTGCCAGCAGCTTACAATTGTCGTGGCAGGGCGAAGATACGCAGTATTTT.

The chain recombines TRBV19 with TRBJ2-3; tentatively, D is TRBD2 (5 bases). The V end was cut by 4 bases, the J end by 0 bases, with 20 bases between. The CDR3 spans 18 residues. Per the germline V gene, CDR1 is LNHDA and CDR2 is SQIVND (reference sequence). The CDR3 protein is CASSTVGARSASTDTQYF. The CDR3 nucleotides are TGTGCCAGTAGTACCGTGGGAGCAAGAAGCGCAAGCACAGATACGCAGTATTTT.